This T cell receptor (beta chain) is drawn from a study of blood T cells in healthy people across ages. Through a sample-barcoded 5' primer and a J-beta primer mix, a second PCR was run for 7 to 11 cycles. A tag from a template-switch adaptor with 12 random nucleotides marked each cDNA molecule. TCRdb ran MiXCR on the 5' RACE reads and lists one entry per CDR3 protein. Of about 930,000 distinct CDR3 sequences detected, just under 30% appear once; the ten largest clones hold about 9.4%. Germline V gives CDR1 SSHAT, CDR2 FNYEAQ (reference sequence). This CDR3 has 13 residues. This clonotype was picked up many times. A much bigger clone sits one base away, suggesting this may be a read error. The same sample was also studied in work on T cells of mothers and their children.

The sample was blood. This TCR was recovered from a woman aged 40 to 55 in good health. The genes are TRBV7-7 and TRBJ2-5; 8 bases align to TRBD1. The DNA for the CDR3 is TGTGCTAGCAGCCGACAGGGGTGTGGGACCCAGTACTTC. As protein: CASSRQGCGTQYF.